This is a list of T cell receptor beta chains from one sample in a study of somatic mutations in cytotoxic T cells in rheumatoid arthritis. The assay was immunoSEQ multiplex PCR, and TCRdb's table has in-frame clones only and misses some. The top ten hold about 3.4% of the sample, which has 35,000 to 45,000 clones, under 85% seen once. Sequences were obtained from CD8+ T cells sorted from blood. The receptor source for this set is a man in his forties or fifties in good health. CDR3s include the opening cysteine and the closing phenylalanine or tryptophan. D genes are given only for firm matches. Not all rows give a size; the values are once, few, many and, for expanded clones, a class.

cdr3_aa: CASSIQGIGYNEQFF
cdr3_nt: TGTGCCAGCAGCATACAGGGGATCGGCTACAATGAGCAGTTCTTC
clone_size: once
d_call: TRBD1
j_call: TRBJ2-1
v_call: TRBV7-6

cdr3_aa: CASSFDRGTYEQYF
cdr3_nt: TGTGCCAGCAGTTTTGACAGGGGAACCTACGAGCAGTACTTC
clone_size: -
d_call: TRBD1
j_call: TRBJ2-7
v_call: TRBV28

cdr3_aa: CASSPSSSTDTQYF
cdr3_nt: TGTGCCAGCTCACCTTCTTCTAGCACAGATACGCAGTATTTT
clone_size: -
d_call: -
j_call: TRBJ2-3
v_call: TRBV18

cdr3_aa: CASIDRMNTEAFF
cdr3_nt: TGTGCCAGCATAGACAGGATGAACACTGAAGCTTTCTTT
clone_size: -
d_call: -
j_call: TRBJ1-1
v_call: TRBV28

cdr3_aa: CARSLGRAGAPICQPQHF
cdr3_nt: TGTGCCAGAAGCTTGGGGAGAGCAGGGGCCCCAATTTGTCAGCCCCAGCATTTT
clone_size: -
d_call: -
j_call: TRBJ1-5
v_call: TRBV5-3

cdr3_aa: CASSPLLAGGSYEQYF
cdr3_nt: TGTGCCAGCAGTCCCCTGCTAGCGGGAGGGTCCTACGAGCAGTACTTC
clone_size: -
d_call: TRBD2
j_call: TRBJ2-7
v_call: TRBV27

cdr3_aa: CASSVGTSGGDEQFF
cdr3_nt: TGTGCCAGCAGCGTAGGGACTAGTGGCGGGGATGAGCAGTTCTTC
clone_size: -
d_call: TRBD2
j_call: TRBJ2-1
v_call: TRBV9

cdr3_aa: CASNPVAGGPLHEQYF
cdr3_nt: TGTGCCAGCAATCCTGTAGCGGGAGGGCCTCTCCACGAGCAGTACTTC
clone_size: few
d_call: TRBD2
j_call: TRBJ2-7
v_call: TRBV6-6

cdr3_aa: CASSQAEYGGAGAGELFF
cdr3_nt: TGCGCCAGCAGCCAAGCCGAGTACGGGGGAGCGGGCGCCGGGGAGCTGTTTTTT
clone_size: once
d_call: -
j_call: TRBJ2-2
v_call: TRBV4-3

cdr3_aa: CASSRLAGGESYNEQFF
cdr3_nt: TGTGCCAGTAGTAGACTAGCGGGAGGGGAATCCTACAATGAGCAGTTCTTC
clone_size: -
d_call: TRBD2
j_call: TRBJ2-1
v_call: TRBV19

cdr3_aa: CSVAGGRNQPQHF
cdr3_nt: TGCAGCGTTGCTGGGGGCCGCAATCAGCCCCAGCATTTT
clone_size: -
d_call: -
j_call: TRBJ1-5
v_call: TRBV29-1

cdr3_aa: CASSFPLENQETQYF
cdr3_nt: TGTGCCAGCAGCTTCCCGCTGGAGAACCAAGAGACCCAGTACTTC
clone_size: few
d_call: -
j_call: TRBJ2-5
v_call: TRBV5-4

cdr3_aa: CASSPPRLGYEQYF
cdr3_nt: TGTGCCAGCAGTCCCCCTAGGTTAGGCTACGAGCAGTACTTC
clone_size: -
d_call: -
j_call: TRBJ2-7
v_call: TRBV28

cdr3_aa: CAWSPIETQYF
cdr3_nt: TGTGCCTGGAGCCCTATAGAGACCCAGTACTTC
clone_size: -
d_call: -
j_call: TRBJ2-5
v_call: TRBV30

cdr3_aa: CASSLSREQNTEAFF
cdr3_nt: TGCGCCAGCAGCTTGTCCAGGGAGCAGAACACTGAAGCTTTCTTT
clone_size: -
d_call: -
j_call: TRBJ1-1
v_call: TRBV5-1

cdr3_aa: CASSLVSGWNTEAFF
cdr3_nt: TGTGCCAGCAGCTTAGTATCAGGGTGGAACACTGAAGCTTTCTTT
clone_size: -
d_call: -
j_call: TRBJ1-1
v_call: TRBV11-1

cdr3_aa: CASSAGTGAYEQYF
cdr3_nt: TGTGCCAGCAGCGCCGGGACTGGCGCCTACGAGCAGTACTTC
clone_size: -
d_call: -
j_call: TRBJ2-7
v_call: TRBV14

cdr3_aa: CASRLGRRKQPQHF
cdr3_nt: TGTGCAAGTCGCCTAGGGAGGAGAAAACAGCCCCAGCATTTT
clone_size: -
d_call: -
j_call: TRBJ1-5
v_call: TRBV12-2

cdr3_aa: CASSIDVSQLDYGYTF
cdr3_nt: TGTGCCAGTAGTATAGATGTGAGTCAGCTAGACTATGGCTACACCTTC
clone_size: -
d_call: -
j_call: TRBJ1-2
v_call: TRBV19

cdr3_aa: CASSTRTGRADGYTF
cdr3_nt: TGTGCCAGCAGTACTCGGACAGGACGGGCCGATGGCTACACCTTC
clone_size: few
d_call: TRBD1
j_call: TRBJ1-2
v_call: TRBV6-5

cdr3_aa: CASSIDRGSHQPQHF
cdr3_nt: TGTGCCAGTAGTATAGATCGGGGCAGTCATCAGCCCCAGCATTTT
clone_size: once
d_call: -
j_call: TRBJ1-5
v_call: TRBV19

cdr3_aa: CASSFLGGHLDRNQPQHF
cdr3_nt: TGTGCCAGCAGTTTTCTCGGGGGACATCTCGACAGGAATCAGCCCCAGCATTTT
clone_size: -
d_call: -
j_call: TRBJ1-5
v_call: TRBV28

cdr3_aa: CASSLGSPGFYEQYF
cdr3_nt: TGTGCCAGCAGCCTAGGGAGCCCTGGGTTCTACGAGCAGTACTTC
clone_size: -
d_call: -
j_call: TRBJ2-7
v_call: TRBV11-2

cdr3_aa: CASSVRQGGGNEQFF
cdr3_nt: TGTGCCAGCAGTGTTCGACAGGGAGGAGGGAATGAGCAGTTCTTC
clone_size: -
d_call: -
j_call: TRBJ2-1
v_call: TRBV6-4

cdr3_aa: CASSHGRGRNYGYTF
cdr3_nt: TGCGCCAGCAGCCATGGGAGGGGGCGCAACTATGGCTACACCTTC
clone_size: -
d_call: TRBD1
j_call: TRBJ1-2
v_call: TRBV5-1

cdr3_aa: CASSLRADYYGYTF
cdr3_nt: TGTGCCAGCAGTTTAAGGGCGGACTACTATGGCTACACCTTC
clone_size: once
d_call: -
j_call: TRBJ1-2
v_call: TRBV27

cdr3_aa: CASSPSESSYEQYF
cdr3_nt: TGTGCCAGCAGCCCTAGCGAGAGCTCCTACGAGCAGTACTTC
clone_size: -
d_call: -
j_call: TRBJ2-7
v_call: TRBV6-5

cdr3_aa: CASSLRGRDNEQFF
cdr3_nt: TGTGCCAGCAGCTTGCGGGGGCGAGACAATGAGCAGTTCTTC
clone_size: few
d_call: -
j_call: TRBJ2-1
v_call: TRBV5-4

cdr3_aa: CASSQPLRDRAYNEQFF
cdr3_nt: TGCGCCAGCAGCCAACCTCTCCGGGACAGGGCCTACAATGAGCAGTTCTTC
clone_size: -
d_call: TRBD1
j_call: TRBJ2-1
v_call: TRBV4-1

cdr3_aa: CASRRRDTEAFF
cdr3_nt: TGTGCCAGCAGGAGGAGGGATACTGAAGCTTTCTTT
clone_size: once
d_call: -
j_call: TRBJ1-1
v_call: TRBV6-1

cdr3_aa: CASSLGTGVYEQYF
cdr3_nt: TGTGCCAGCAGCTTAGGGACTGGAGTCTACGAGCAGTACTTC
clone_size: -
d_call: -
j_call: TRBJ2-7
v_call: TRBV5-4

cdr3_aa: CASSLSGYEQYF
cdr3_nt: TGCGCCAGCAGCCTCTCGGGCTACGAGCAGTACTTC
clone_size: -
d_call: -
j_call: TRBJ2-7
v_call: TRBV5-1

cdr3_aa: CASSPSGTGRHRPGYTF
cdr3_nt: TGTGCCAGCAGCCCCTCCGGGACAGGGCGCCACCGACCTGGCTACACCTTC
clone_size: -
d_call: TRBD1
j_call: TRBJ1-2
v_call: TRBV6-4

cdr3_aa: CASSQGNTEAFF
cdr3_nt: TGTGCCAGCAGCCAGGGTAACACTGAAGCTTTCTTT
clone_size: -
d_call: -
j_call: TRBJ1-1
v_call: TRBV27

cdr3_aa: CASSSRDYEQYF
cdr3_nt: TGTGCCAGCAGCTCGCGGGACTACGAGCAGTACTTC
clone_size: few
d_call: -
j_call: TRBJ2-7
v_call: TRBV7-9

cdr3_aa: CASRRTSGSFNEQFF
cdr3_nt: TGTGCCAGCAGGCGGACTAGCGGGAGTTTCAATGAGCAGTTCTTC
clone_size: -
d_call: TRBD2
j_call: TRBJ2-1
v_call: TRBV28

cdr3_aa: CASSTTRGPLETQYF
cdr3_nt: TGTGCCAGCAGCACCACACGGGGACCCCTCGAGACCCAGTACTTC
clone_size: -
d_call: -
j_call: TRBJ2-5
v_call: TRBV7-9

cdr3_aa: CAWNNPGNTGELFF
cdr3_nt: TGTGCCTGGAATAATCCGGGAAACACCGGGGAGCTGTTTTTT
clone_size: -
d_call: -
j_call: TRBJ2-2
v_call: TRBV30

cdr3_aa: CASSTGGSMNTEAFF
cdr3_nt: TGTGCCAGCAGCACCGGAGGCTCCATGAACACTGAAGCTTTCTTT
clone_size: -
d_call: -
j_call: TRBJ1-1
v_call: TRBV9

cdr3_aa: CASSYSKSLGGYTF
cdr3_nt: TGTGCCAGCAGTTACTCGAAATCCCTCGGTGGCTACACCTTC
clone_size: once
d_call: -
j_call: TRBJ1-2
v_call: TRBV6-5

cdr3_aa: CASSGGTGWATDTQYF
cdr3_nt: TGTGCCAGCAGCGGAGGGACAGGGTGGGCCACAGATACGCAGTATTTT
clone_size: -
d_call: TRBD1
j_call: TRBJ2-3
v_call: TRBV7-6

cdr3_aa: CASSSGPDGYTF
cdr3_nt: TGTGCCAGCAGTTCAGGGCCGGATGGCTACACCTTC
clone_size: -
d_call: -
j_call: TRBJ1-2
v_call: TRBV27

cdr3_aa: CASSERESNTEAFF
cdr3_nt: TGCGCCAGCAGTGAGCGGGAGTCGAACACTGAAGCTTTCTTT
clone_size: -
d_call: -
j_call: TRBJ1-1
v_call: TRBV10-2

cdr3_aa: CASSLGNPERYGYTF
cdr3_nt: TGTGCCAGCAGCTTAGGAAACCCGGAAAGGTATGGCTACACCTTC
clone_size: -
d_call: -
j_call: TRBJ1-2
v_call: TRBV7-9

cdr3_aa: CASSSAGDRNEQFF
cdr3_nt: TGTGCCAGCAGCTCAGCGGGGGATAGGAATGAGCAGTTCTTC
clone_size: -
d_call: TRBD2
j_call: TRBJ2-1
v_call: TRBV13

cdr3_aa: CASSVGQGGPKDF
cdr3_nt: TGTGCCAGCAGCGTAGGACAGGGGGGCCCCAAGGACTTC
clone_size: -
d_call: TRBD1
j_call: TRBJ2-5
v_call: TRBV9

cdr3_aa: CASRPGTADPYEQYF
cdr3_nt: TGCGCCAGCCGGCCGGGGACGGCTGATCCCTACGAGCAGTACTTC
clone_size: -
d_call: -
j_call: TRBJ2-7
v_call: TRBV4-3

cdr3_aa: CASSLAGGLAPTDTQYF
cdr3_nt: TGCGCCAGCAGCTTGGCGGGAGGGCTCGCCCCAACAGATACGCAGTATTTT
clone_size: -
d_call: TRBD2
j_call: TRBJ2-3
v_call: TRBV4-1

cdr3_aa: CASSREDTYEQYF
cdr3_nt: TGTGCCAGCAGCCGGGAGGATACCTACGAGCAGTACTTC
clone_size: few
d_call: TRBD2
j_call: TRBJ2-7
v_call: TRBV2

cdr3_aa: CASTYSGEQYF
cdr3_nt: TGTGCCAGCACCTACTCTGGAGAGCAGTACTTC
clone_size: -
d_call: -
j_call: TRBJ2-7
v_call: TRBV28

cdr3_aa: CASSPAGSGEQYF
cdr3_nt: TGTGCCAGCAGCCCCGCGGGGTCGGGCGAGCAGTACTTC
clone_size: -
d_call: -
j_call: TRBJ2-7
v_call: TRBV9

cdr3_aa: CSVVAKGARGNTIYF
cdr3_nt: TGCAGCGTTGTTGCAAAGGGGGCGCGTGGAAACACCATATATTTT
clone_size: -
d_call: TRBD1
j_call: TRBJ1-3
v_call: TRBV29-1

cdr3_aa: CASISPPGDRGGETQYF
cdr3_nt: TGTGCCAGCATCTCCCCACCTGGGGACAGGGGGGGAGAGACCCAGTACTTC
clone_size: -
d_call: TRBD1
j_call: TRBJ2-5
v_call: TRBV28

cdr3_aa: CASSGSGFQDYEQYF
cdr3_nt: TGTGCCAGCAGCGGGTCCGGGTTTCAAGACTACGAGCAGTACTTC
clone_size: -
d_call: -
j_call: TRBJ2-7
v_call: TRBV7-6

cdr3_aa: CASSLGEKLFF
cdr3_nt: TGTGCCAGCAGTTTGGGAGAAAAACTGTTTTTT
clone_size: -
d_call: -
j_call: TRBJ1-4
v_call: TRBV28

cdr3_aa: CASSLESATGDEQFF
cdr3_nt: TGTGCCAGCAGCTTAGAGTCAGCTACCGGCGATGAGCAGTTCTTC
clone_size: -
d_call: -
j_call: TRBJ2-1
v_call: TRBV11-3

cdr3_aa: CASSSQGGVSGANVLTF
cdr3_nt: TGTGCCAGCAGTTCACAGGGAGGGGTCTCTGGGGCCAACGTCCTGACTTTC
clone_size: -
d_call: -
j_call: TRBJ2-6
v_call: TRBV27